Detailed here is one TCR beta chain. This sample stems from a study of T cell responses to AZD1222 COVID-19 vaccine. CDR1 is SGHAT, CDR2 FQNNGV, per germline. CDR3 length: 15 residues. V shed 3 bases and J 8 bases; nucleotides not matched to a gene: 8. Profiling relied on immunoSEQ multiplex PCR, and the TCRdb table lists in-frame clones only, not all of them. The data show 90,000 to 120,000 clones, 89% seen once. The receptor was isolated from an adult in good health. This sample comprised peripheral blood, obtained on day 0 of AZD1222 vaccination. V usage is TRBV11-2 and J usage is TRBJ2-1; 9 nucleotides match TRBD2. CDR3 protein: CASSFSGSPQDEQFF. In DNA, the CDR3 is TGTGCCAGCAGCTTTAGCGGGAGCCCTCAAGATGAGCAGTTCTTC.